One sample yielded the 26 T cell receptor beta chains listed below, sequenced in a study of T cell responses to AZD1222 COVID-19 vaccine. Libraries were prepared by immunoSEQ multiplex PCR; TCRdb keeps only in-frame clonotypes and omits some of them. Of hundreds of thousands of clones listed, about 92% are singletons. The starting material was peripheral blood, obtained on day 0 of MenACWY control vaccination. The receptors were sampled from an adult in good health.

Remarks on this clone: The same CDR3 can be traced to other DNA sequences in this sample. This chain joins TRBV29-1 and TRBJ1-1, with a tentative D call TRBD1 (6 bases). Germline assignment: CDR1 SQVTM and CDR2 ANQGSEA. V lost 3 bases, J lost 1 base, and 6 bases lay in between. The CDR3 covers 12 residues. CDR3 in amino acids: CSVDRGNTEAFF. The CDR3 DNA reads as TGCAGCGTTGACAGGGGGAACACTGAAGCTTTCTTT.

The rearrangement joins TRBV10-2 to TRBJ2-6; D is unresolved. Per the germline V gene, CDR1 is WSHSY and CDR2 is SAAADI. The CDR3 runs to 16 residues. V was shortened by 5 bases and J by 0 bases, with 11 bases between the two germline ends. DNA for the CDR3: TGCGCCAGCAGTAAAGGGCCCGCCTCTGGGGCCAACGTCCTGACTTTC. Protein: CASSKGPASGANVLTF.

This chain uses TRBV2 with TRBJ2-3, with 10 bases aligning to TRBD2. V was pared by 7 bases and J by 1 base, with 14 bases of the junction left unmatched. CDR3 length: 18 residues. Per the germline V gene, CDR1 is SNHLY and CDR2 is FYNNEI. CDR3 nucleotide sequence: TGTGCCAGCAATAGAAACTCCCGAGGACTAGCGGGCACAGATACGCAGTATTTT. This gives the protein CASNRNSRGLAGTDTQYF.

CDR3 in amino acids: CATREPRGSGGETQYF. In nucleotides, the CDR3 is TGTGCCACCCGCGAGCCCCGGGGTAGCGGGGGAGAGACCCAGTACTTC. The V call is TRBV28, the J call TRBJ2-5, with TRBD2 identical over 9 bases. CDR1 MDHEN and CDR2 SYDVKM come from the germline V gene. V shed 10 bases, J shed 4 bases, and the junction held 16 bases outside the gene matches. The CDR3 spans 16 residues.

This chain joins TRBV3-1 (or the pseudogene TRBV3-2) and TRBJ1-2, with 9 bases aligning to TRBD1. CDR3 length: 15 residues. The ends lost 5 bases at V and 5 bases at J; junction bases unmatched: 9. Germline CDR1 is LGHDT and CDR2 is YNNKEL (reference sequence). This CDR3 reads CASSSRTGVWYGYTF. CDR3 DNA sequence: TGTGCCAGCAGCTCCAGGACAGGGGTATGGTATGGCTACACCTTC.

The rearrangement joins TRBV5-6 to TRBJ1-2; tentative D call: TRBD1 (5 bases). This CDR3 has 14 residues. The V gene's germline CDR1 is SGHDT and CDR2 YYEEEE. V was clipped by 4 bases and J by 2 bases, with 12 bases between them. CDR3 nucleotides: TGTGCCAGCAGCCCGACAGCTCAGAACTATGGCTACACCTTC. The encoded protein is CASSPTAQNYGYTF.

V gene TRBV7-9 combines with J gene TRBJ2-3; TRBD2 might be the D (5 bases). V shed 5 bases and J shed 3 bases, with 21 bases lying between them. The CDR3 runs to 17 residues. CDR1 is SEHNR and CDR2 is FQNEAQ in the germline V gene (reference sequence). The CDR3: CASSPRLIGTGTDTQYF. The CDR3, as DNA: TGTGCCAGCAGCCCACGTTTGATAGGAACGGGGACAGATACGCAGTATTTT.

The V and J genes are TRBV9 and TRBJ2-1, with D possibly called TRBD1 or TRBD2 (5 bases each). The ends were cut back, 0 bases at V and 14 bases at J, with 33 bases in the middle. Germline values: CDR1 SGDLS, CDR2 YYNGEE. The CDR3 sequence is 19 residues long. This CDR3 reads CASSVAPWIRLELGDIKFF. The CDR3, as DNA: TGTGCCAGCAGCGTAGCCCCATGGATACGCTTAGAGTTGGGGGATATTAAGTTCTTC.

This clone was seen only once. This chain's CDR3 is CATLRTGSANYGYTF. The CDR3 DNA reads as TGTGCCACCTTACGCACAGGCTCTGCTAACTATGGCTACACCTTC. This sequence joins TRBV6-5 and TRBJ1-2, with D possibly matching TRBD1 (5 bases). CDR3 length: 15 amino acids. Germline lookup yields CDR1 MNHEY and CDR2 SVGAGI. V gave up 10 bases and J gave up 0 bases, with 18 bases separating them.

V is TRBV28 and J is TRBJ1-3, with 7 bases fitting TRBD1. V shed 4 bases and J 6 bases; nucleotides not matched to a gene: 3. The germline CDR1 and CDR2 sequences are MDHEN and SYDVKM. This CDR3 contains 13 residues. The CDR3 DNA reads TGTGCCAGCAGTTCGGGACAGATAAACACCATATATTTT. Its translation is CASSSGQINTIYF.

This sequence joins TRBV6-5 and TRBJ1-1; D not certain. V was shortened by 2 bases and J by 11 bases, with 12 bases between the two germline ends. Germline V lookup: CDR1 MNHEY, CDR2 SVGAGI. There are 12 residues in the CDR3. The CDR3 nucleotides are TGTGCCAGCAGTTACGGTGGGAAGGAGGCTTTCTTT. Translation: CASSYGGKEAFF.

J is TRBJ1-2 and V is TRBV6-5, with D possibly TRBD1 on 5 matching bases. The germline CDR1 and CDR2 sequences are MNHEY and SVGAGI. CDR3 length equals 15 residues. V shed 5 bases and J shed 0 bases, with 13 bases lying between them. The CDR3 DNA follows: TGTGCCAGCAGTCGCGGACACCAAGCTAACTATGGCTACACCTTC. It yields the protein CASSRGHQANYGYTF.

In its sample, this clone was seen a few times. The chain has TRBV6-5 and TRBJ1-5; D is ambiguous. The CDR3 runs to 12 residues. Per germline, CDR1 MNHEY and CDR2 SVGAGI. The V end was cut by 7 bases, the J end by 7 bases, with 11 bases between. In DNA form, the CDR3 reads TGTGCCAGCACTAACAATGGACAGCCCCAGCATTTT. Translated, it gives CASTNNGQPQHF.

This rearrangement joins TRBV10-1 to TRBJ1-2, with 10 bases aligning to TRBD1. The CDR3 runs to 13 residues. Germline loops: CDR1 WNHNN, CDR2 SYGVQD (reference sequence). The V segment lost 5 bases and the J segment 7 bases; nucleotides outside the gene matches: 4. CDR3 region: CASSPGTGVGYTF. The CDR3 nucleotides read TGCGCCAGCAGTCCCGGGACAGGGGTTGGCTACACCTTC.

The CDR3 protein is CASSYARGGGNEKLFF. CDR3 nucleotide sequence: TGTGCCAGCAGTTACGCCCGTGGCGGTGGTAATGAAAAACTGTTTTTT. The chain couples TRBV6-5 to TRBJ1-4; D call uncertain. CDR1 and CDR2 from the germline V gene are MNHEY and SVGAGI. CDR3 size: 16 residues. Deletions cut 2 bases from V and 4 bases from J, with 14 bases between.

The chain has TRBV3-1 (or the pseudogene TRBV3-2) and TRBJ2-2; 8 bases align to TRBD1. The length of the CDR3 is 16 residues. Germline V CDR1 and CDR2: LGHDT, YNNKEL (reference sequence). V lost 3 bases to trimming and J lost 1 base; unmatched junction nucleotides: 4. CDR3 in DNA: TGTGCCAGCAGCCATGCCGGGACAGGGAACACCGGGGAGCTGTTTTTT. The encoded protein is CASSHAGTGNTGELFF.

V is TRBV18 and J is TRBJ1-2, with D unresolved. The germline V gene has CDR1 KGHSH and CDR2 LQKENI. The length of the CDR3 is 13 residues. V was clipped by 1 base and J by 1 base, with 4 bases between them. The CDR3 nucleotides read TGTGCCAGCTCACCACAGAATAACTATGGCTACACCTTC. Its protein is CASSPQNNYGYTF.

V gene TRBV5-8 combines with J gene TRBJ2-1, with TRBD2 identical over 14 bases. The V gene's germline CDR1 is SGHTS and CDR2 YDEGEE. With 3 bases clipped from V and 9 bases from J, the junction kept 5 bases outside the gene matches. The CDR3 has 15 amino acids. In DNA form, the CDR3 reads TGTGCCAGCAGCTCGGGACTAGCGGGGGTAGTTGAGCAGTTCTTC. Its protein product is CASSSGLAGVVEQFF.

The CDR3 loop reads CAISESHRNYGYTF. In DNA form, the CDR3 reads TGTGCCATCAGTGAGTCCCACCGTAACTATGGCTACACCTTC. The genes are TRBV10-3 and TRBJ1-2; D is ambiguous. Trimming left V 0 bases short and J 1 base short, with 6 bases between. The CDR3 is 14 residues long. Germline V gene sequence: CDR1 ENHRY, CDR2 SYGVKD.

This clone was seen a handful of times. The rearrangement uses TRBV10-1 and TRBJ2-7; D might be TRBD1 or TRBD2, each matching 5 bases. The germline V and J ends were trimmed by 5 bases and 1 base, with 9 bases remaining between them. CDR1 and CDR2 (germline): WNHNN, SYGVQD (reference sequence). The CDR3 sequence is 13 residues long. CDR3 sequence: CASSMWGSYEQYF. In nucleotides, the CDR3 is TGCGCCAGCAGTATGTGGGGGTCCTACGAGCAGTACTTC.

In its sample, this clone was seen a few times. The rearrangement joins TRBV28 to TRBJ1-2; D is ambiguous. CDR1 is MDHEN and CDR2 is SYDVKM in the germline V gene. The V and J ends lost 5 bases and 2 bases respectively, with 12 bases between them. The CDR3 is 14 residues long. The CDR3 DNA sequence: TGTGCCAGCAGTCCCTCGCCAAGGAACTATGGCTACACCTTC. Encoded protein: CASSPSPRNYGYTF.

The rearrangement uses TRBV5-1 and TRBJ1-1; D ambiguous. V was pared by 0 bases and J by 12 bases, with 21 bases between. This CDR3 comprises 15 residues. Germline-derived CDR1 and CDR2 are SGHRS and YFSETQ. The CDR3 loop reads CASSLDGEPQVLTFF. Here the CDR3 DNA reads TGCGCCAGCAGCTTGGACGGGGAGCCGCAGGTGTTGACTTTCTTT.

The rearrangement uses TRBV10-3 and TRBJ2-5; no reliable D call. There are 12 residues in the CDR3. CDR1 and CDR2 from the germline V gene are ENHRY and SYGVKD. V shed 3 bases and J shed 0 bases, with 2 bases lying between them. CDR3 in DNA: TGTGCCATCAGTGACAACCAAGAGACCCAGTACTTC. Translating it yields CAISDNQETQYF.

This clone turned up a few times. CDR3: CASSPFPVNSNQPQHF. The CDR3 DNA follows: TGTGCCAGCTCACCCTTTCCGGTGAATAGCAATCAGCCCCAGCATTTT. V and J are TRBV18 and TRBJ1-5; no clear D gene. Germline lookup yields CDR1 KGHSH and CDR2 LQKENI. Trimming left V 3 bases short and J 0 bases short, with 12 bases between. CDR3 length: 16 residues.

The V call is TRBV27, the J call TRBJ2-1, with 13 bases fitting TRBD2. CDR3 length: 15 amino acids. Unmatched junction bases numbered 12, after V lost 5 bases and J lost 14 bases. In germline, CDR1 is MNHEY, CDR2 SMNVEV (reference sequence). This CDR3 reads CASSPSPGLAGRKFF. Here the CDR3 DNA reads TGTGCCAGCAGTCCGAGTCCGGGACTAGCGGGGAGGAAGTTCTTC.

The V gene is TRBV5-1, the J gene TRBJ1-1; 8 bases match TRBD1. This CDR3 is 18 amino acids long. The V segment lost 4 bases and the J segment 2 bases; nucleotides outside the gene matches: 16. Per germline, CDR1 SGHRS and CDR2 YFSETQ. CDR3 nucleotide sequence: TGCGCCAGCAGCGGCGGACAGGGAAAGGGGGCTTTAAACACTGAAGCTTTCTTT. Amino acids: CASSGGQGKGALNTEAFF.